This T cell receptor beta chain was captured in a study of cytomegalovirus exposure and HLA in healthy donors. General study results and limits: Within an earlier analysis, most TCR beta V segments proved productive either about 87% or about 30% of the time. Associated with cytomegalovirus, according to the listing, were 150 to 200 TCR beta chains. With later analysis, a missense DCLRE1C variant became linked to TCR beta V- and J-gene trimming. Reportedly, a later analysis found an Asian-associated ancestry cluster had fewer N-insertions than the roughly 670-donor mean.

PCR used 60 Vbeta primers and 13 Jbeta primers. The data were produced by immunoSEQ multiplex PCR, yet TCRdb's version contains in-frame clones alone and is incomplete. This table holds 150,000 to 200,000 clones, about three quarters found once. Trimming left V 8 bases short and J 3 bases short, with 11 bases between. CDR3 length: 13 residues. Looked up from germline, CDR1 is LNHDA and CDR2 is SQIVND (reference sequence). A remark on this clone: Its antigen is currently unknown.

This clonotype was sampled from a woman in her 40s in good health and CMV-seronegative. The chain joins TRBV19 to TRBJ1-5; D unresolved. The sequenced material came from PBMCs. Here the CDR3 reads CASAVSPNQPQHF. Here the CDR3 DNA reads TGTGCCAGTGCCGTTAGCCCCAATCAGCCCCAGCATTTT. The full variable domain, its missing parts supplied by reference TRBV19 and TRBJ1-5, is DGGITQSPKYLFRKEGQNVTLSCEQNLNHDAMYWYRQDPGQGLRLIYYSQIVNDFQKGDIAEGYSVSREKKESFPLTVTSAQKNPTAFYLCASAVSPNQPQHFGDGTRLSIL.